This T cell receptor beta chain appears in the sequencing data of a study of blood T cell repertoires in COVID-19. Across the study: Acute and convalescent COVID-19 specimens originated in the United States, Italy and Spain.

This CDR3 has 12 amino acids. Looked up from germline, CDR1 is SGHTA and CDR2 is FQGNSA. How the authors handled the data: Scientists estimated how many nucleated cells there were by amplifying reference gene primers. Produced via immunoSEQ multiplex PCR; TCRdb's table is partial and in-frame only. That table supplies the V and J calls and clone size; D and trimming were determined from the DNA. Of some 170,000 clones listed, over 70% were seen once; the top ten hold about 7%. In the case of this clone: One junction end disagrees with the germline gene, perhaps due to a read error.

While infection was still active, Seattle patients were enrolled and then followed longitudinally. The chain combines TRBV7-2 with TRBJ1-2; D remains unclear. Sequencing used peripheral blood. This clonotype was sampled from a woman in her thirties or forties with COVID-19, enrolled during active disease. The CDR3 loop reads CASTLGSFGYTF. The CDR3 nucleotides are TGTGCCAGCACCTTAGGGAGCTTTGGCTACACCTTC.